This TCR beta chain was observed in a study of OX40 agonist ivuxolimab in advanced cancers. Study information: The diagnoses of dose-escalation patients were hepatocellular carcinoma, melanoma, renal cell or head and neck cancer.

General study points: Normalized T-cell clonal expansion was also low in a subset of nonresponders. The authors did not determine the antigen specificity of the expanded peripheral T cells.

As to this clone: The antigen is unknown.

Assay used: immunoSEQ multiplex PCR; TCRdb lists only in-frame clones, some missing. Here the sample spans around 120,000 clones, 75% to 90% being singletons. The TCR originated in an adult with an advanced solid tumor such as melanoma, head and neck, liver or kidney cancer. Here the sequenced sample was CD4+ or CD8+ T cells sorted from blood, taken in a trial of the OX40 agonist ivuxolimab.

The CDR3 nucleotides read TGTGCCAGCAGCGTAGCCCCGGGGGATCGCTATGGCTACACCTTC. Residues: CASSVAPGDRYGYTF. The chain has TRBV9 and TRBJ1-2; tentative D call: TRBD1 (5 bases). This CDR3 has 15 amino acids. Trimming stripped 0 bases from V and 4 bases from J, with 13 bases between. The germline V gene encodes CDR1 SGDLS and CDR2 YYNGEE.